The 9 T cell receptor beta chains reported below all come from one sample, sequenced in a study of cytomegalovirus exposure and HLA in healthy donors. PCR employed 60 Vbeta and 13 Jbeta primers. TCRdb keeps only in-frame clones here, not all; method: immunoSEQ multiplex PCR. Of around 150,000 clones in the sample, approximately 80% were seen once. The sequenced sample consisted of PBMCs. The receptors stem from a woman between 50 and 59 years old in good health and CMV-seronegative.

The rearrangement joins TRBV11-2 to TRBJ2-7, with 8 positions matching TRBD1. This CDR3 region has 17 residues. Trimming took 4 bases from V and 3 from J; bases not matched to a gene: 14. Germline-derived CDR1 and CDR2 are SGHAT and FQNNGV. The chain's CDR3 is CASSSRHRDRTDYEQYF. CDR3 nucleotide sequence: TGTGCCAGCAGCTCCCGACATCGGGACAGGACAGACTACGAGCAGTACTTC. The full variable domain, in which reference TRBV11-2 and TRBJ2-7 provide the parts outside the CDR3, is EAGVAQSPRYKIIEKRQSVAFWCNPISGHATLYWYQQILGQGPKLLIQFQNNGVVDDSQLPKDRFSAERLKGVDSTLKIQPAKLEDSAVYLCASSSRHRDRTDYEQYFGPGTRLTVT.

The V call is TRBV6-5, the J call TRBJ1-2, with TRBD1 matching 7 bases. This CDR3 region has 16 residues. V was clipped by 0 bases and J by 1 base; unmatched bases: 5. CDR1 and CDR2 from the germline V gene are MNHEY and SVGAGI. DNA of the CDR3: TGTGCCAGCAGTTACTCGATGCAGGGGGATAACTATGGCTACACCTTC. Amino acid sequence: CASSYSMQGDNYGYTF.

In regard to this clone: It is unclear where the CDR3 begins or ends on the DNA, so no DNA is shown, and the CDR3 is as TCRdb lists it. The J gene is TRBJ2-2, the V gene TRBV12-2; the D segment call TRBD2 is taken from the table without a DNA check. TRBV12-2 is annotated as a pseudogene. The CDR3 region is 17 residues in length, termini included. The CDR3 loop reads CASRFGGGASDTGELFF.

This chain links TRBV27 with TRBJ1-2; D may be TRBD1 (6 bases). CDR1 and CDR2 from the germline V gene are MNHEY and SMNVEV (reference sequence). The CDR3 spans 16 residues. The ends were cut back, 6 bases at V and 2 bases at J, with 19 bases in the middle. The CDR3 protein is CASSSYPGQRNYGYTF. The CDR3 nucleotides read TGTGCCAGCAGCTCATACCCCGGACAGAGAAACTATGGCTACACCTTC.

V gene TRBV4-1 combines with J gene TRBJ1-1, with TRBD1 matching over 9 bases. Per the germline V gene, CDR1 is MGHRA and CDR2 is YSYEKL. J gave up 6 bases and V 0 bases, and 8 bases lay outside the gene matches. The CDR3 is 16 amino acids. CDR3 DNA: TGCGCCAGCAGCCAAGATTCGGACAGGGGCGACGCTGAAGCTTTCTTT. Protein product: CASSQDSDRGDAEAFF.

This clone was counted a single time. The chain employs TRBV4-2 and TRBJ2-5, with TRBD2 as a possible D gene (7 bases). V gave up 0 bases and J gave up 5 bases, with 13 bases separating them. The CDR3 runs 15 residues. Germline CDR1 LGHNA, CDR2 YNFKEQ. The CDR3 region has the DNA TGTGCCAGCAGCCAAGAAGGGGGGGCAGGGGAGACCCAGTACTTC. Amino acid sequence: CASSQEGGAGETQYF.

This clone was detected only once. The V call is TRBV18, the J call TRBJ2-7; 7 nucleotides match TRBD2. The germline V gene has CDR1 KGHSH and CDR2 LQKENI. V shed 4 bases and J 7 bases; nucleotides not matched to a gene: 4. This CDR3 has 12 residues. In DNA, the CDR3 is TGTGCCAGCTCACAGGGAGGGTATGAGCAGTACTTC. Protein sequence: CASSQGGYEQYF.

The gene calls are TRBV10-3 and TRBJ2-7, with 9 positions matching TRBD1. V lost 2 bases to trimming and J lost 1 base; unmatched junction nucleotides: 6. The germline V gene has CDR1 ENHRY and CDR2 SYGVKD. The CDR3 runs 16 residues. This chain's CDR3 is CAISEMRQGGSYEQYF. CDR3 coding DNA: TGTGCCATCAGTGAGATGAGACAGGGGGGGTCCTACGAGCAGTACTTC.

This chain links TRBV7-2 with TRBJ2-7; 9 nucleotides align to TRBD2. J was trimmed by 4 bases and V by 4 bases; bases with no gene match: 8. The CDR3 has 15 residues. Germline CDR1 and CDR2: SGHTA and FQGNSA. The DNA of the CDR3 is TGTGCCAGCAGCTACTCTAGCGGGGCTTCGTACGAGCAGTACTTC. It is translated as CASSYSSGASYEQYF.